This record covers a single T cell receptor (beta chain). These data are taken from a study of human T cells and chemical hapten exposure. Regarding time point: patch test 1, 2 weeks after DPC sensitization. Treatment meaning: therapeutic diphenylcyclopropenone sensitization with weekly scalp DPC. The germline V gene encodes CDR1 DFQATT and CDR2 SNEGSKA (reference sequence). Trimming shortened V by 3 bases and J by 5 bases, and 14 bases separated the two germline ends. The CDR3 has 14 residues. TCRdb redid the calling of the RACE reads with MiXCR, one entry per CDR3 protein. This sample has approximately 80,000 distinct CDR3 sequences, with 6% to 9% found just once.

Sequences were derived from whole blood, sampled in connection with sensitization to the hapten diphenylcyclopropenone (DPC). The TCR was taken from a woman aged 25 to 39 with alopecia areata. Some clones in this sample may be carry-over from other donors' samples. The V gene is TRBV20-1, the J gene TRBJ1-5; possibly TRBD1 for D (5 bases). The CDR3 loop reads CSASQGRNDQPQHF. CDR3 DNA: TGCAGTGCTAGTCAGGGACGGAATGATCAGCCCCAGCATTTT.